A selection of T cell receptor beta chains follows, all from one sample in a study of T-cell reconstitution after alpha-beta-depleted transplantation in children. Each CDR3 protein is one row after TCRdb ran MiXCR on the PCR reads. This table holds hundreds of thousands of distinct CDR3 sequences, under 15% found once. Specimen: PBMCs, mostly from graft donor cells, collected 360 days after TCRalphabeta/CD19-depleted stem cell transplant. Receptors originate from a male patient between 10 and 17 years old who had a stem cell transplant for acute myeloid leukemia, so the T cells may come from the graft donor. The CDR3 runs from the conserved cysteine through the conserved F or W. D genes are given only for firm matches. Some rows have no size entry. The others give once, few or many, or a class for an expanded clone.

TRBV11-2	TRBJ2-1	TRBD2	-	TGTGCCAGCAGCGCGACTCGCGGGAGATGGGCGAATGAGCAGTTCTTC	CASSATRGRWANEQFF
TRBV10-3	TRBJ2-1	TRBD2	few	TGTGCCATCAGCGGACTAGCGGGAGGAAACAATGAGCAGTTCTTC	CAISGLAGGNNEQFF
TRBV19	TRBJ2-7	TRBD2	-	TGTGCCACCCTAGACCGGGAGGCCTACGAGCAGTACTTC	CATLDREAYEQYF
TRBV7-2	TRBJ2-2	-	many	TGTGCCAGCAGCTCCGCGGGGACCGGGGAGCTGTTTTTT	CASSSAGTGELFF
TRBV6-5	TRBJ2-3	TRBD2	-	TGTGCCAGCAGTTACCCGGTGGTAGCGGGAGATACAGATACGCAGTATTTT	CASSYPVVAGDTDTQYF
TRBV20-1	TRBJ2-7	TRBD2	-	TGCAGTGCCAAGGGGGCGGGAGGGCCATACGAGCAGTACTTC	CSAKGAGGPYEQYF
TRBV12-3/TRBV12-4	TRBJ2-7	-	many	TGTGCCAGCAGTTACGGGCCCCTAGGAAACGAGTGGAAGGACGAGCAGTACTTC	CASSYGPLGNEWKDEQYF
TRBV18	TRBJ2-3	-	few	TGTGCCAGCTCACAGTTAGGGGCCACAGATACGCAGTATTTT	CASSQLGATDTQYF
TRBV18	TRBJ1-1	-	few	TGTGCCAGCTCACCACCAAGGGGTTTGAACACTGAAGCTTTCTTT	CASSPPRGLNTEAFF
TRBV5-1	TRBJ2-5	-	-	TGCGCCAGCAGCTTCGGGGGGCGGACGGACCAAGAGACCCAGTACTTC	CASSFGGRTDQETQYF
TRBV6-5	TRBJ2-6	-	few	TGTGCCAGCAGTTACAACCTAGGGGTGTCTGGGGCCAACGTCCTGACTTTC	CASSYNLGVSGANVLTF
TRBV28	TRBJ2-7	-	few	TGTGCCAGCAGTTCCCCGTGGCGTCAGCGGACACTGACATTCTCTTGGTACTTC	CASSSPWRQRTLTFSWYF
TRBV7-2	TRBJ2-7	-	few	TGTGCCAGCAGCCTTGTGAGCTCACTGAGCTCCTACGAGCAGTACTTC	CASSLVSSLSSYEQYF
TRBV20-1	TRBJ2-7	TRBD1	-	TGCAGTGCTGCGGACAGGCTCTACGAGCAGTACTTC	CSAADRLYEQYF
TRBV28	TRBJ2-5	TRBD1	few	TGTGCCAGCAGTTTAACGTCGGACAGGAGCCAAGAGACCCAGTACTTC	CASSLTSDRSQETQYF
TRBV2	TRBJ2-7	-	-	TGTGCCAGCAGTGTGCTCGGGGCCTTGGACAAGCAGTACTTC	CASSVLGALDKQYF
TRBV5-1	TRBJ2-7	TRBD1	few	TGCGCCAGCAGCTTGGGGACCACAGGGGTCGAGCAGTACTTC	CASSLGTTGVEQYF
TRBV20-1	TRBJ2-5	-	-	TGCAGTGCCCACCGTCCGGCCGAACAGACCCAGTACTTC	CSAHRPAEQTQYF
TRBV12-3/TRBV12-4	TRBJ2-3	TRBD2	-	TGTACCAGCAGTTTAGTCCTAGCGGGAGGTGCAGGGCCAGATACGCAGTATTTT	CTSSLVLAGGAGPDTQYF
TRBV7-3	TRBJ2-1	TRBD2	few	TGTGCCAGCAGCTTTTATACGGGAGGGAACAATGAGCAGTTCTTC	CASSFYTGGNNEQFF